A single sample is the source of the 9 T cell receptor beta chains below, sequenced in a study of identical twins listed by TCRdb under 2016. Libraries were built with 5' RACE. The data were produced on an Illumina HiSeq 2000. The public reads were reanalyzed by TCRdb: fastp trimming at Q25, MiXCR alignment, in-frame beta chains only. Entries that share a CDR3 protein sequence are merged under the most common genes and DNA. The sample contains more than 1.5 million distinct CDR3 sequences, more than 30% of them found a single time. Together, the top ten hold under 0.35% of the sample. The sequenced sample was cord blood. The receptors derive from a newborn girl in good health.

At least ten counts were recorded for this clonotype. The CDR3 spells CASSLQQQETQYF. The CDR3 nucleotides read TGTGCCAGCAGTTTACAACAACAAGAGACCCAGTACTTC. This chain connects TRBV12-3 or TRBV12-4 to TRBJ2-5; no definite D call. The CDR3 has 13 residues. The germline V and J ends were trimmed by 2 bases and 2 bases, with 6 bases remaining between them.

This clonotype was observed a handful of times. In DNA, the CDR3 is TGTGCCAGCAGTGACCCAGATACGACAGGGCGCTCTGGCTACACCTTC. It encodes CASSDPDTTGRSGYTF. The chain couples TRBV6-1 to TRBJ1-2; TRBD1 agrees at 7 bases. The J segment lost 7 bases and the V segment lost 3 bases, leaving 14 bases of the junction unmatched. The CDR3 has 16 amino acids. Germline CDR1 and CDR2: MNHNS and SASEGT.

J is TRBJ2-7 and V is TRBV29-1; TRBD2 matches at 11 bases. CDR3 length: 15 residues. Looked up from germline, CDR1 is SQVTM and CDR2 is ANQGSEA. Germline trimming cut 6 bases from V and 7 bases from J; bases unmatched to any gene: 14. The CDR3 nucleotides are TGCAGCGTGAGACGGACTAGCGGGCCCAACAATGAGCAGTACTTC. Protein product: CSVRRTSGPNNEQYF.

This clonotype was seen a handful of times. The chain employs TRBV9 and TRBJ2-7; 10 nucleotides line up with TRBD2. There are 16 residues in the CDR3. V gave up 0 bases and J gave up 2 bases; unmatched junction bases: 5. Germline V gene data show CDR1 as SGDLS and CDR2 as YYNGEE. The CDR3 coding sequence is TGTGCCAGCAGCGTAGACCGGACTAGCGGTCCCTACGAGCAGTACTTC. Amino acid sequence: CASSVDRTSGPYEQYF.

This clonotype was detected only a few times. The chain couples TRBV9 to TRBJ2-3; D is unclear. The CDR3 has 15 residues. The ends were cut back, 7 bases at V and 3 bases at J, with 18 bases in the middle. From germline, CDR1 is SGDLS and CDR2 YYNGEE. The CDR3 DNA reads TGTGCCAGCGCCAAGGACGGTCCCCCAACAGATACGCAGTATTTT. The encoded protein is CASAKDGPPTDTQYF.

This clonotype has a handful of counts. The gene calls are TRBV20-1 and TRBJ2-7, with 7 bases identical to TRBD2. This CDR3 region has 17 residues. CDR1 is DFQATT, CDR2 SNEGSKA, per germline (reference sequence). Trimming removed 3 bases from V and 3 bases from J; junction bases left unmatched: 17. The CDR3 is CSARPLSGSRSVYEQYF. CDR3 coding DNA: TGCAGTGCTAGGCCCCTTAGCGGGTCACGTTCTGTCTACGAGCAGTACTTC.

This clonotype came up many times. The V and J genes are TRBV7-9 and TRBJ2-3; maybe TRBD2 (6 bases). Germline loops: CDR1 SEHNR, CDR2 FQNEAQ (reference sequence). The V gene lost 1 base and the J gene lost 11 bases, with 25 bases spanning the gap. The CDR3 covers 17 residues. CDR3 DNA: TGTGCCAGCAGCTTAGTCGTACTAGTCGACCATCGGCGGGAGCAGTATTTT. Translating gives CASSLVVLVDHRREQYF.

In its sample, this clonotype was seen a few times. CDR3 protein: CAISGSPTSGEQYF. The CDR3 DNA sequence: TGTGCCATCAGTGGAAGCCCGACTAGCGGCGAGCAGTACTTC. V is TRBV10-3 and J is TRBJ2-7; TRBD2 matches at 9 bases. With 4 bases clipped from V and 6 bases from J, the junction kept 7 bases outside the gene matches. The length of the CDR3 is 14 residues. CDR1 ENHRY and CDR2 SYGVKD come from the germline V gene.

The rearrangement joins TRBV6-6 to TRBJ2-1; the D gene is possibly TRBD1 (6 bases). The DNA end is more similar to TRBJ2-7, so the J call may be wrong. The germline CDR1 and CDR2 sequences are MNHNY and SVGAGI (reference sequence). The CDR3 length is 15 residues. CDR3 in amino acids: CASSYSGARYNEQYF. The CDR3 coding sequence is TGTGCCAGCAGTTACTCGGGGGCTCGCTACAATGAGCAGTACTTC.